These 24 T cell receptor beta chains share one sample of origin, sequenced in a study of blood T cell repertoires in COVID-19. Generated by immunoSEQ multiplex PCR, the TCRdb table keeps only in-frame clones and is missing some. The profile shows about 290,000 clones, about 85% of them singletons. The specimen was peripheral blood. The origin of the receptors is a woman in her fifties or sixties with active or convalescent COVID-19.

The rearrangement uses TRBV28 and TRBJ2-3, with 12 bases lining up with TRBD2. CDR1 MDHEN and CDR2 SYDVKM come from the germline V gene. This CDR3 comprises 16 residues. V shed 4 bases and J 4 bases; nucleotides not matched to a gene: 6. CDR3 amino acids: CASSWVLAGGADTQYF. CDR3 nucleotides: TGTGCCAGCAGTTGGGTGCTAGCGGGAGGGGCAGATACGCAGTATTTT.

The V call is TRBV5-1, the J call TRBJ2-2; TRBD2 matches 10 bases. Germline V gene sequence: CDR1 SGHRS, CDR2 YFSETQ. The CDR3 totals 15 residues. The ends lost 0 bases at V and 4 bases at J; junction bases unmatched: 0. The CDR3 nucleotides read TGCGCCAGCAGCTTGGGACTAGCGGGCACCGGGGAGCTGTTTTTT. It specifies CASSLGLAGTGELFF.

The V and J genes are TRBV28 and TRBJ1-1, with 7 nucleotides matching TRBD1. This CDR3 has 15 amino acids. CDR1 is MDHEN, CDR2 SYDVKM, per germline. V was clipped by 6 bases and J by 0 bases; unmatched bases: 7. The CDR3 reads CASRRQGQMNTEAFF. The CDR3 DNA reads as TGTGCCAGCAGGCGACAGGGTCAGATGAACACTGAAGCTTTCTTT.

V gene TRBV5-1 combines with J gene TRBJ2-5; 9 nucleotides agree with TRBD2. CDR3 size: 14 residues. CDR1 SGHRS and CDR2 YFSETQ come from the germline V gene. V was pared by 4 bases and J by 5 bases, with 6 bases of the junction left unmatched. CDR3 protein: CASSGLAGRETQYF. CDR3 nucleotides: TGCGCCAGCAGCGGGCTAGCGGGAAGGGAGACCCAGTACTTC.

The rearrangement uses TRBV10-3 and TRBJ1-3; D gene uncertain. Germline V gene lookup returns CDR1 ENHRY and CDR2 SYGVKD. V was pared by 3 bases and J by 9 bases, with 18 bases between. This CDR3 has 15 residues. Here the CDR3 reads CAISETAQDGSTIYF. In DNA, the CDR3 is TGTGCCATCAGTGAAACCGCTCAAGATGGGAGCACCATATATTTT.

The gene calls are TRBV2 and TRBJ2-1; 7 nucleotides align to TRBD2. Germline CDR1 SNHLY, CDR2 FYNNEI. This CDR3 has 16 amino acids. V dropped 2 bases and J dropped 0; count of bases not matched to a gene: 4. CDR3: CASSELADVSYNEQFF. CDR3 DNA sequence: TGTGCCAGCAGTGAACTAGCGGACGTCTCCTACAATGAGCAGTTCTTC.

The chain employs TRBV27 and TRBJ1-3; 12 positions agree with TRBD1. The germline gives CDR1 MNHEY, CDR2 SMNVEV (reference sequence). This CDR3 is 17 amino acids long. The V and J ends lost 6 bases and 0 bases, in that order; junction bases with no gene match: 6. CDR3 nucleotide sequence: TGTGCCAGCAGCCGCGGGACAGGGGGCCTCTCTGGAAACACCATATATTTT. It is translated as CASSRGTGGLSGNTIYF.

This sequence joins TRBV11-2 and TRBJ2-5; D perhaps matches TRBD1 (5 bases). Trimming took 6 bases from V and 4 from J, leaving 18 bases between them. From germline, CDR1 is SGHAT and CDR2 FQNNGV. The CDR3 length is 15 residues. The DNA for the CDR3 is TGTGCCAGCAGTCGCAGGTCGCCAGGGCCAGAGACCCAGTACTTC. It is translated as CASSRRSPGPETQYF.

The chain uses TRBV24-1 and TRBJ2-5; no firm D call. Trimming left V 4 bases short and J 4 bases short, with 6 bases between. Germline V CDR1 and CDR2: KGHDR, SFDVKD. CDR3 size: 12 residues. As DNA, the CDR3 is TGTGCCACCAGTGACGTATTAGAGACCCAGTACTTC. This sequence encodes CATSDVLETQYF.

The chain has TRBV6-5 and TRBJ2-7; 10 bases agree with TRBD1. The trim removed 6 bases at V and 2 bases at J, leaving 7 bases unmatched. The CDR3 length is 15 residues. Germline assignment: CDR1 MNHEY and CDR2 SVGAGI. The CDR3 loop is CASSRGTGAPYEQYF. The CDR3 nucleotides read TGTGCCAGCAGCCGAGGGACAGGGGCCCCCTACGAGCAGTACTTC.

This clone has a handful of counts. The CDR3 here is CATSDRQDNYGYTF. DNA of the CDR3: TGTGCCACCAGTGATCGACAGGATAACTATGGCTACACCTTC. The chain recombines TRBV24-1 with TRBJ1-2; weak D call: TRBD1 (6 bases). CDR3 size: 14 residues. Trimming shortened V by 3 bases and J by 1 base, and 8 bases separated the two germline ends. Germline assignment: CDR1 KGHDR and CDR2 SFDVKD.

This chain connects TRBV10-3 to TRBJ2-3, with TRBD2 as a possible D gene (6 bases). V lost 10 bases and J lost 5, with 16 bases in between. The CDR3 spans 13 residues. The germline V gene encodes CDR1 ENHRY and CDR2 SYGVKD. DNA for the CDR3: TGTGCCAAGGCGGAGGGCCTGAGAGATACGCAGTATTTT. Its protein is CAKAEGLRDTQYF.

This clone was detected once. This chain uses TRBV9 with TRBJ2-1; 8 bases map to TRBD2. The trim removed 0 bases at V and 1 base at J, leaving 6 bases unmatched. Germline assignment: CDR1 SGDLS and CDR2 YYNGEE. The CDR3 is 17 amino acids. CDR3 DNA: TGTGCCAGCAGCGTAGCCAGCGGGAGAGGTTCCTACAATGAGCAGTTCTTC. Encoded protein: CASSVASGRGSYNEQFF. Filled out from reference TRBV9 and TRBJ2-1, the complete variable domain reads DSGVTQTPKHLITATGQRVTLRCSPRSGDLSVYWYQQSLDQGLQFLIQYYNGEERAKGNILERFSAQQFPDLHSELNLSSLELGDSALYFCASSVASGRGSYNEQFFGPGTRLTVL.

The chain uses TRBV4-1 and TRBJ1-3, with D unresolved. The germline CDR1 and CDR2 sequences are MGHRA and YSYEKL. Trimming took 4 bases from V and 0 from J, leaving 10 bases between them. The CDR3 is 15 amino acids. This CDR3 is CASSLAPHSGNTIYF. The CDR3 DNA follows: TGCGCCAGCAGCCTAGCCCCTCACTCTGGAAACACCATATATTTT.

The chain is built from TRBV7-6 and TRBJ2-7; TRBD1 is a possible D gene (6 bases). The V and J ends lost 1 base and 1 base respectively, with 14 bases between them. The CDR3 totals 16 residues. From germline, CDR1 is SGHVS and CDR2 FNYEAQ. CDR3 protein: CASSLGYRVSSYEQYF. CDR3 nucleotides: TGTGCCAGCAGCTTAGGCTACAGGGTTTCTTCCTACGAGCAGTACTTC. Together with reference TRBV7-6 and TRBJ2-7, the CDR3 gives the full variable domain: GAGVSQSPRYKVTKRGQDVALRCDPISGHVSLYWYRQALGQGPEFLTYFNYEAQQDKSGLPNDRFSAERPEGSISTLTIQRTEQRDSAMYRCASSLGYRVSSYEQYFGPGTRLTVT.

The rearrangement links TRBV6-5 to TRBJ1-1; D is unclear. This CDR3 spans 14 amino acids. The germline V gene has CDR1 MNHEY and CDR2 SVGAGI. V lost 8 bases and J lost 1, with 14 bases in between. The CDR3 nucleotides read TGTGCCAGCGTTTTCAATCGGGGGAACACTGAAGCTTTCTTT. Residues: CASVFNRGNTEAFF.

This sequence joins TRBV5-4 and TRBJ2-1; 12 bases line up with TRBD1. This CDR3 has 16 residues. V lost 2 bases, J lost 8 bases, and 8 bases stayed unmatched. Germline lookup yields CDR1 SGHNT and CDR2 YYREEE (reference sequence). This CDR3 reads CASSFDPGQGAYEQFF. DNA of the CDR3: TGTGCCAGCAGCTTTGATCCGGGACAGGGGGCCTATGAGCAGTTCTTC.

The J gene is TRBJ1-1, the V gene TRBV7-2; 11 nucleotides align to TRBD1. This CDR3 contains 18 residues. In germline, CDR1 is SGHTA, CDR2 FQGNSA. V gave up 5 bases and J gave up 4 bases; unmatched junction bases: 15. CDR3 sequence: CASSPTSGTGGRVTEAFF. In DNA, the CDR3 is TGTGCCAGCAGCCCAACCAGTGGGACAGGGGGTAGAGTCACTGAAGCTTTCTTT.

CDR3 in amino acids: CASSGRGSEELHF. As DNA, the CDR3 is TGTGCCAGCAGTGGTCGTGGATCTGAGGAGCTCCACTTT. J is TRBJ1-6 and V is TRBV6-4, with D hard to call. V was trimmed by 4 bases and J by 16 bases, leaving 17 bases between them. The germline CDR1 and CDR2 sequences are MRHNA and SNTAGT. The CDR3 runs 13 residues.

With respect to this clone: The sample carries other DNA sequences with the same CDR3. The chain carries TRBV2 and TRBJ2-3, with 9 bases lining up with TRBD2. The J segment lost 3 bases and the V segment lost 4 bases, leaving 2 bases of the junction unmatched. The CDR3 spans 14 residues. Germline CDR1 and CDR2: SNHLY and FYNNEI. The CDR3 nucleotides are TGTGCCAGCAGTGGTACTAGCGGGACAGATACGCAGTATTTT. It encodes CASSGTSGTDTQYF.

This clone appeared a single time. The DNA of the CDR3 is TGTGCCAGTAAGCGGGAGGAGGTGACAGATACGCAGTATTTT. The encoded protein is CASKREEVTDTQYF. This chain joins TRBV9 and TRBJ2-3; 9 nucleotides agree with TRBD2. The J segment lost 3 bases and the V segment lost 8 bases, leaving 7 bases of the junction unmatched. The CDR3 runs to 14 residues. The germline V gene has CDR1 SGDLS and CDR2 YYNGEE. Full variable domain (outside the CDR3, taken from reference TRBV9 and TRBJ2-3): DSGVTQTPKHLITATGQRVTLRCSPRSGDLSVYWYQQSLDQGLQFLIQYYNGEERAKGNILERFSAQQFPDLHSELNLSSLELGDSALYFCASKREEVTDTQYFGPGTRLTVL.

There are a few counts of this clone. The chain links TRBV5-1 to TRBJ2-1, with 9 bases lining up with TRBD2. This CDR3 is 15 amino acids long. With V trimmed by 0 bases and J by 6 bases, 4 bases remained unmatched. The V gene's germline CDR1 is SGHRS and CDR2 YFSETQ. DNA of the CDR3: TGCGCCAGCAGCTTGGTGGTTAGCGGGAGCAATGAGCAGTTCTTC. The encoded protein is CASSLVVSGSNEQFF.

The gene calls are TRBV21-1 and TRBJ2-7; TRBD2, the D gene given by the table, was not confirmed from the DNA. TRBV21-1 is deemed a pseudogene. The CDR3 runs 17 residues. CDR3 sequence (DNA): TGTGCCACCAACTCCGGGACTGCCGAACGGCCCTCAACGCGGTTCAACTTC. As protein: CATNSGTAERPSTRFNF.

The CDR3 is CASSRAGKNIQYF. For the CDR3, the DNA is TGTGCCAGCAGCCGAGCGGGAAAAAACATTCAGTACTTC. The genes are TRBV2 and TRBJ2-4; TRBD2 aligns across 7 bases. Germline assignment: CDR1 SNHLY and CDR2 FYNNEI. The CDR3 contains 13 residues. V lost 6 bases to trimming and J lost 4 bases; unmatched junction nucleotides: 3.